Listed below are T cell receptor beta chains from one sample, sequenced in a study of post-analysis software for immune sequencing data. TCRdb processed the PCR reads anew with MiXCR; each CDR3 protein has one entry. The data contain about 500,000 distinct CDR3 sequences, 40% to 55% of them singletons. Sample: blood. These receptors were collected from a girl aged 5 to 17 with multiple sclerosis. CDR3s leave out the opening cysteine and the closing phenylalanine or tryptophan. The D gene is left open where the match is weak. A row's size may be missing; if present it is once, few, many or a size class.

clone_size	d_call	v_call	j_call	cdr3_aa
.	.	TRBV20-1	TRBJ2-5	SATEVQETQY
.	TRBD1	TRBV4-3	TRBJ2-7	ASSQDWSGQAAYEQY
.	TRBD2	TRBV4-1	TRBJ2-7	ASSWGSGTSGRIAYEQY
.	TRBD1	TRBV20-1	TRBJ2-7	SAWRTGGYEQY
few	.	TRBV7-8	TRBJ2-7	ASSLEAEQY
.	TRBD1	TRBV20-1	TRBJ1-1	SARGDRGGTEAF
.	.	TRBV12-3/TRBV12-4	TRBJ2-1	ASSNVDRSKNEQF
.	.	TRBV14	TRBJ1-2	ASSPLGTNYGYT
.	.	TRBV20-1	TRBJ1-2	SAPVSGNYGYT
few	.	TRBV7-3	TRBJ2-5	ASSSDNLQETQY
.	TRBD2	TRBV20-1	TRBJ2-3	SAYRTLAGAGDTQY